This entry lists 28 T cell receptor beta chains sequenced from one sample in a study of glioma-infiltrating T cells after dendritic cell vaccination. The assay was immunoSEQ multiplex PCR, and TCRdb's table has in-frame clones only and misses some. In the table there are 93,000 or so clones, 75% to 85% of which are singletons. Sample: blood, taken before dendritic cell vaccination. The source of these receptors is a human donor with glioblastoma.

This chain uses TRBV29-1 with TRBJ2-7, with D maybe TRBD2 (6 bases). This CDR3 is built from 11 residues. V lost 3 bases to trimming and J lost 6 bases, with 9 bases between them. Per germline, CDR1 SQVTM and CDR2 ANQGSEA. CDR3: CSVDTGGEQYF. The CDR3 bases are TGCAGCGTTGATACCGGGGGCGAGCAGTACTTC.

The genes are TRBV6-6 and TRBJ2-7; 8 bases agree with TRBD1. V lost 6 bases to trimming and J lost 4 bases; unmatched junction nucleotides: 5. Germline assignment: CDR1 MNHNY and CDR2 SVGAGI (reference sequence). This CDR3 is built from 13 residues. Here the CDR3 reads CASRRTGQYEQYF. In DNA, the CDR3 is TGTGCCAGCAGGCGGACAGGGCAATACGAGCAGTACTTC.

This clone was counted a single time. The chain joins TRBV7-9 to TRBJ2-3; TRBD1 might be the D (6 bases). CDR3 size: 14 residues. Germline CDR1 and CDR2: SEHNR and FQNEAQ (reference sequence). Trimming stripped 4 bases from V and 6 bases from J, with 14 bases between. DNA for the CDR3: TGTGCCAGCAGCTCGACGGGACATTGGGATACGCAGTATTTT. Protein product: CASSSTGHWDTQYF.

This clone appeared a few times. The V call is TRBV5-4, the J call TRBJ2-7; D perhaps matches TRBD2 (7 bases). The CDR3 totals 14 residues. Germline V gene sequence: CDR1 SGHNT, CDR2 YYREEE (reference sequence). The V and J ends lost 0 bases and 2 bases respectively, with 9 bases between them. The CDR3 spells CASSLAGGPYEQYF. DNA for the CDR3: TGTGCCAGCAGCTTGGCCGGGGGGCCCTACGAGCAGTACTTC.

The table lists this clone with a count of one. The chain carries TRBV6-5 and TRBJ1-2; D is ambiguous. CDR1 is MNHEY, CDR2 SVGAGI, per germline. V lost 2 bases and J 7 bases, leaving 5 bases between the germline ends. The length of the CDR3 is 11 residues. CDR3 amino acids: CASSYEGGYTF. The CDR3 DNA reads as TGTGCCAGCAGTTACGAGGGTGGCTACACCTTC.

The chain carries TRBV6-5 and TRBJ2-1; 9 positions match TRBD2. Looked up from germline, CDR1 is MNHEY and CDR2 is SVGAGI. The junction had 8 bases not matched to a gene; V was cut back by 9 bases and J by 5 bases. The CDR3 is made up of 14 amino acids. CDR3 nucleotide sequence: TGTGCCAGAAGGCGGGGGGGCCGGAACAATGAGCAGTTCTTC. Translating it yields CARRRGGRNNEQFF.

The CDR3 sequence: CASGNTGLVGEKLFF. CDR3 nucleotide sequence: TGCGCCAGCGGGAATACAGGGTTAGTAGGGGAAAAACTGTTTTTT. J is TRBJ1-4 and V is TRBV5-1; maybe TRBD1 (6 bases). Germline loops: CDR1 SGHRS, CDR2 YFSETQ. V was trimmed by 7 bases and J by 8 bases, leaving 21 bases between them. The CDR3 contains 15 residues.

V is TRBV4-1 and J is TRBJ2-7; D is undetermined. Trimming cost V 1 base and J 0 bases, with 7 bases left between them. This CDR3 is built from 14 residues. CDR1 and CDR2 from the germline V gene are MGHRA and YSYEKL. The CDR3 reads CASSQGHGSYEQYF. CDR3 in DNA: TGCGCCAGCAGCCAAGGCCACGGCTCCTACGAGCAGTACTTC.

This clone showed up just once. Written as DNA, the CDR3 is TGTGCCAGCAGTCGACTAGCGGGGGGCTATGAGCAGTTCTTC. This codes for CASSRLAGGYEQFF. The rearrangement uses TRBV9 and TRBJ2-1; 13 positions agree with TRBD2. Germline-derived CDR1 and CDR2 are SGDLS and YYNGEE. This CDR3 comprises 14 residues. The V gene end was trimmed by 5 bases and the J gene end by 8 bases; junction bases not matched to a gene: 4.

V and J are TRBV5-1 and TRBJ2-1; a possible D gene is TRBD2 (5 bases). The V gene's germline CDR1 is SGHRS and CDR2 YFSETQ. The CDR3 contains 13 residues. Trimming took off 7 bases at V and 5 bases at J, with 13 bases between the two ends. The CDR3 region has the DNA TGCGCCAGCGCCGAGGGTCCCCACAATGAGCAGTTCTTC. The encoded protein is CASAEGPHNEQFF.

This chain connects TRBV5-6 to TRBJ2-5, with a tentative D call TRBD1 (5 bases). Per germline, CDR1 SGHDT and CDR2 YYEEEE. The ends were cut back, 7 bases at V and 5 bases at J, with 21 bases in the middle. There are 15 residues in the CDR3. This CDR3 reads CASSSPSRKGETQYF. CDR3 sequence (DNA): TGTGCCAGCTCCAGCCCATCTCGGAAGGGGGAGACCCAGTACTTC.

The V gene is TRBV27, the J gene TRBJ2-1; maybe TRBD2 (5 bases). Germline-derived CDR1 and CDR2 are MNHEY and SMNVEV (reference sequence). CDR3 length: 16 amino acids. Trimming took off 4 bases at V and 9 bases at J, with 22 bases between the two ends. CDR3 loop: CASSSDLAFLGTEQFF. The CDR3 DNA sequence: TGTGCCAGCAGTTCGGACCTAGCCTTTCTTGGCACTGAGCAGTTCTTC.

This chain connects TRBV10-1 to TRBJ2-7; 9 nucleotides line up with TRBD1. This CDR3 has 13 residues. The J segment lost 7 bases and the V segment lost 6 bases, leaving 7 bases of the junction unmatched. CDR1 and CDR2 from the germline V gene are WNHNN and SYGVQD (reference sequence). This CDR3 reads CASRRDRVGEQYF. The CDR3 nucleotides read TGCGCCAGCAGACGGGACAGGGTGGGTGAGCAGTACTTC.

The chain links TRBV6-6 to TRBJ2-7, with a weak D call TRBD1 (5 bases). Trimming stripped 8 bases from V and 0 bases from J, with 17 bases between. The CDR3 contains 15 residues. Germline CDR1 and CDR2: MNHNY and SVGAGI (reference sequence). Here the CDR3 DNA reads TGTGCCAGCGCGAAGCGACAGAGTCCCTCCTACGAGCAGTACTTC. It is translated as CASAKRQSPSYEQYF.

The V and J genes are TRBV18 and TRBJ1-5; TRBD1 matches 7 bases. Germline CDR1 KGHSH, CDR2 LQKENI. The CDR3 has 14 amino acids. Trimming took 4 bases from V and 4 from J; bases not matched to a gene: 4. The chain's CDR3 is CASSQGAGNQPQHF. DNA of the CDR3: TGTGCCAGCTCACAGGGGGCTGGTAATCAGCCCCAGCATTTT.

The chain links TRBV2 to TRBJ2-5, with TRBD2 matching over 9 bases. The J call could be wrong; TRBJ2-7 is a better fit for the DNA end. Germline CDR1 reads SNHLY; CDR2 reads FYNNEI. The CDR3 has 14 residues. The CDR3 region is CASSWLAGEYEQYF. The CDR3 bases are TGTGCCAGCAGTTGGTTAGCGGGAGAATACGAGCAGTACTTC.

Many counts were recorded for this clone. V usage is TRBV2 and J usage is TRBJ2-7; perhaps TRBD2 as D (5 bases). Trimming stripped 8 bases from V and 3 bases from J, with 14 bases between. The CDR3 spans 13 residues. Germline CDR1 reads SNHLY; CDR2 reads FYNNEI. The DNA for the CDR3 is TGTGCCAGCTCCCGGACTTACCTCTACGAGCAGTACTTC. This gives the protein CASSRTYLYEQYF. The complete variable domain, with remaining parts taken from reference TRBV2 and TRBJ2-7, reads EPEVTQTPSHQVTQMGQEVILRCVPISNHLYFYWYRQILGQKVEFLVSFYNNEISEKSEIFDDQFSVERPDGSNFTLKIRSTKLEDSAMYFCASSRTYLYEQYFGPGTRLTVT.

This clone appeared once. The V call is TRBV11-1, the J call TRBJ2-5, with D perhaps TRBD2 (6 bases). This CDR3 spans 13 amino acids. V lost 5 bases, J lost 4 bases, and 11 bases lay in between. Germline CDR1 and CDR2: SGHAT and FQDESV (reference sequence). CDR3 in amino acids: CASSAGLRETQYF. DNA of the CDR3: TGTGCCAGCAGCGCGGGACTTCGAGAGACCCAGTACTTC.

V is TRBV5-6 and J is TRBJ1-2; 8 nucleotides align to TRBD1. Germline V CDR1 and CDR2: SGHDT, YYEEEE. The V segment lost 5 bases and the J segment 4 bases; nucleotides outside the gene matches: 16. This CDR3 is 17 amino acids long. The CDR3 DNA is TGTGCCAGCAGGGAGGCAGGGGGCGCAGAAAGTCTCTATGGCTACACCTTC. The encoded protein is CASREAGGAESLYGYTF.

This clone was found once. This sequence joins TRBV9 and TRBJ2-5, with 8 bases lining up with TRBD2. CDR1 and CDR2 from the germline V gene are SGDLS and YYNGEE. Germline trimming cut 4 bases from V and 5 bases from J; bases unmatched to any gene: 7. The CDR3 sequence is 14 residues long. The CDR3 DNA reads TGTGCCAGCAGCACAGGGCCGGGGGGGGAGACCCAGTACTTC. Its protein product is CASSTGPGGETQYF.

This clone was seen just once. The chain carries TRBV7-2 and TRBJ2-4; D perhaps matches TRBD1 (5 bases). Germline V gene data show CDR1 as SGHTA and CDR2 as FQGNSA. V was clipped by 0 bases and J by 1 base, with 16 bases between them. This CDR3 comprises 18 residues. The CDR3 spells CASSLAYKGSLAKNIQYF. Written as DNA, the CDR3 is TGTGCCAGCAGCTTAGCTTACAAGGGGTCGTTGGCCAAAAACATTCAGTACTTC. Full variable domain (outside the CDR3, taken from reference TRBV7-2 and TRBJ2-4): GAGVSQSPSNKVTEKGKDVELRCDPISGHTALYWYRQSLGQGLEFLIYFQGNSAPDKSGLPSDRFSAERTGGSVSTLTIQRTQQEDSAVYLCASSLAYKGSLAKNIQYFGAGTRLSVL.

This clone was seen only once. The chain is built from TRBV2 and TRBJ2-3, with 9 bases fitting TRBD2. The CDR3 is made up of 15 amino acids. Per the germline V gene, CDR1 is SNHLY and CDR2 is FYNNEI. The trim removed 2 bases at V and 3 bases at J, leaving 3 bases unmatched. The CDR3 DNA is TGTGCCAGCAGTGAAAGGCTAGCGGGGACAGATACGCAGTATTTT. Translation: CASSERLAGTDTQYF.

The rearrangement uses TRBV7-8 and TRBJ2-7, with TRBD2 matching over 11 bases. The germline V gene encodes CDR1 SGHVS and CDR2 FQNEAQ. V shed 5 bases and J 3 bases; nucleotides not matched to a gene: 9. The CDR3 consists of 16 residues. The CDR3 DNA sequence: TGTGCCAGCAGCCCCCCCGGGACTAGCGGTCACTACGAGCAGTACTTC. Translating gives CASSPPGTSGHYEQYF.

This chain joins TRBV19 and TRBJ1-2; 11 positions agree with TRBD1. The CDR3 consists of 15 residues. With V trimmed by 5 bases and J by 8 bases, 10 bases remained unmatched. CDR1 is LNHDA and CDR2 is SQIVND in the germline V gene (reference sequence). The CDR3 region has the DNA TGTGCCAGTAGTCCAAGGACAGGGGGCATTACGGGCTACACCTTC. This encodes CASSPRTGGITGYTF.

V is TRBV5-4 and J is TRBJ1-1; 7 bases match TRBD1. Trimming at V came to 2 bases and at J to 3 bases, leaving 4 bases not matched to a gene. This CDR3 has 14 residues. CDR1 is SGHNT and CDR2 is YYREEE in the germline V gene (reference sequence). The CDR3 region has the DNA TGTGCCAGCAGCTTCTCTGACAGGGACACTGAAGCTTTCTTT. Protein product: CASSFSDRDTEAFF.

The chain is built from TRBV6-1 and TRBJ2-7; unclear D gene. Trimming cost V 6 bases and J 3 bases, with 9 bases left between them. Per the germline V gene, CDR1 is MNHNS and CDR2 is SASEGT. There are 12 residues in the CDR3. The CDR3 DNA reads TGTGCCAGCAGCCTCCTCGTCTACGAGCAGTACTTC. Its translation is CASSLLVYEQYF.

This chain links TRBV4-1 with TRBJ1-1; tentatively, D is TRBD1 (6 bases). V dropped 1 base and J dropped 5 bases, with 11 bases sitting between them. The V gene's germline CDR1 is MGHRA and CDR2 YSYEKL. The CDR3 is 14 amino acids. The CDR3 protein is CASSQAIRGTEAFF. Written as DNA, the CDR3 is TGCGCCAGCAGCCAAGCGATCAGGGGTACTGAAGCTTTCTTT.

The chain combines TRBV9 with TRBJ1-2, with 9 bases matching TRBD1. This CDR3 contains 14 residues. Germline loops: CDR1 SGDLS, CDR2 YYNGEE. J was trimmed by 5 bases and V by 4 bases; bases with no gene match: 6. As DNA, the CDR3 is TGTGCCAGCAGCTCAACCGGGACAGGGTATGGCTACACCTTC. Its protein is CASSSTGTGYGYTF.